The rows below give T cell receptor beta chains drawn from one sample of a study of blood T cell repertoires in COVID-19. The protocol was immunoSEQ multiplex PCR, while the TCRdb copy is restricted to in-frame clones and leaves out a portion. The data show roughly 68,000 clones, with about 88% seen just once and around 4.5% held by the top ten. The sample was peripheral blood. These receptors were collected from a human donor in a cohort sampled during active COVID-19. Each CDR3 is given with its conserved first and last residue. Clone size is not always given. Where it is, it says once, few, many or a class for expanded clones.

>NA|TRBJ1-5|TRBV2
CASRFGTGFEQPQHF
>NA|TRBJ1-1|TRBV6-6
CASNGDRGRGNTEAFF
>NA|TRBJ1-2|TRBV5-6
CASSLAQTRVGYTF
>NA|TRBJ2-1|TRBV18
CASSPLHTKSYNEQFF
>NA|TRBJ2-6|TRBV24-1
CATSDGQGARGANVLTF
>NA|TRBJ2-5|TRBV18
CASSPPGRARETQYF
>NA|TRBJ1-2|TRBV6-5
CASREGQGGGYTF
>NA|TRBJ2-7|TRBV6-6
CASSPTGYSYEQYF
>NA|TRBJ2-1|TRBV29-1
CSVEYLRNEQFF
>NA|TRBJ2-3|TRBV11-2
CASVPGQGADTQYF
>NA|TRBJ2-1|TRBV14
CASSQGTSGSNEQFF
>NA|TRBJ2-7|TRBV27
CASSPVGAGLYEQYF
>NA|TRBJ2-5|TRBV5-5
CASSLWPLEETQYF
>NA|TRBJ2-7|TRBV9
CASSAGGLAHSYEQYF
>NA|TRBJ2-5|TRBV7-2
CASSLDQIQETQYF
>NA|TRBJ1-3|TRBV6-1
CASSDAWRAGNTIYF
>NA|TRBJ1-4|TRBV7-8
CASSSRQSLNEKLFF
>once|TRBJ2-3|TRBV19
CASQRSPSTDTQYF
>NA|TRBJ2-1|TRBV14
CASSHRVGTGIYNEQFF
>NA|TRBJ2-3|TRBV7-9
CASSLFPEGLASTDTQYF
>once|TRBJ1-2|TRBV3-1/TRBV3-2
CASSQGQFYGYTF
>NA|TRBJ1-1|TRBV6-5
CASRDTNTEAFF
>NA|TRBJ2-5|TRBV7-7
CASSLAPRGGQETQYF
>NA|TRBJ1-6|TRBV2
CASRRDRGNSPLHF
>NA|TRBJ2-4|TRBV5-6
CASRRRGPMTKNIQYF
>NA|TRBJ2-3|TRBV3-1/TRBV3-2
CASSQAGRGGERKITDTQYF
>NA|TRBJ1-5|TRBV28
CASSRYRGGQPQHF
>NA|TRBJ2-7|TRBV7-9
CASSLETGGYLYEQYF
>NA|TRBJ2-1|TRBV28
CASSSGLAGGLVEQFF
>once|TRBJ2-2|TRBV27
CASSVLAGVTGELFF
>NA|TRBJ2-1|TRBV5-1
CASRVGQGEYNEQFF
>NA|TRBJ1-5|TRBV7-2
CASSSMATNQPQHF
>NA|TRBJ2-1|TRBV5-1
CASSLGYNSYNEQFF
>NA|TRBJ1-6|TRBV7-9
CASSSGQGGNSPLHF
>once|TRBJ2-1|TRBV5-4
CASSRGLAAYNEQFF
>NA|TRBJ2-7|TRBV3-1/TRBV3-2
CASSQGVIAGSYEQYF
>once|TRBJ2-7|TRBV6-6
CASIGGKKYEQYF
>NA|TRBJ1-6|TRBV11-1
CASSLRAPNSPLHF
>NA|TRBJ2-3|TRBV29-1
CSAAQGGGVGTDTQYF
>NA|TRBJ1-2|TRBV7-2
CASSLRGRQGGYGYTF
>NA|TRBJ2-7|TRBV5-4
CASSLGTGLSYEQYF
>NA|TRBJ2-1|TRBV6-5
CASSRRLAGNNEQFF
>NA|TRBJ1-6|TRBV19
CASSKRDRDSPLHF
>NA|TRBJ1-4|TRBV4-1
CASSQWGQGAYEKLFF
>NA|TRBJ2-7|TRBV10-2
CASTMTGGYEQYF
>once|TRBJ2-3|TRBV6-5
CASRSGGRATDTQYF
>few|TRBJ2-3|TRBV2
CASGNPGQVNTDTQYF
>NA|TRBJ2-7|TRBV29-1
CSALASGNYEQYF
>NA|TRBJ2-3|TRBV18
CASSPGTGGDTDTQYF
>NA|TRBJ2-1|TRBV11-3
CASSLGLAEDNEQFF
>NA|TRBJ2-7|TRBV3-1/TRBV3-2
CASSLFPSASYEQYF
>NA|TRBJ1-6|TRBV5-1
CASSLTWADSPLHF
>NA|TRBJ1-2|TRBV11-1
CASSSDRALYGYTF
>NA|TRBJ2-2|TRBV6-5
CASSYLAGTRTGELFF
>NA|TRBJ1-1|TRBV3-1/TRBV3-2
CASSHRIQGRTEAFF
>once|TRBJ2-5|TRBV2
CASRTTGPETQYF
>once|TRBJ2-2|TRBV28
CASRSSGRGLGELFF
>NA|TRBJ2-7|TRBV7-9
CASSLGQGIVYEQYF